The 13 T cell receptor beta chains presented below share a single source sample, sequenced in a study of blood T cells in healthy people across ages. Together with a sample-barcoded 5' primer, a J-beta primer mix was included in a second PCR lasting about 7 to 12 cycles. TCRdb fed the 5' RACE reads into MiXCR, producing one record per CDR3 protein. The sample lists over 500,000 distinct CDR3 sequences, about 28% occurring once. This same sample was also taken into another study, of T cells of mothers and their children.

Sequences were obtained from blood. The receptor source for this set is a boy between 2 and 15 years old in good health.

In its sample, this clonotype was seen a few times. The junction and the germline gene differ at one end; a read error may be behind it. This rearrangement joins TRBV5-5 to TRBJ2-7; 10 nucleotides align to TRBD2. The CDR3 is 15 residues long. Germline CDR1 reads SGHKS; CDR2 reads YYEKEE (reference sequence). CDR3 in amino acids: CASSLVASGGILGFF. CDR3 nucleotides: TGTGCCAGCAGCTTGGTAGCTAGCGGGGGTATTTTGGGGTTCTTC. The full variable domain, in which reference TRBV5-5 and TRBJ2-7 provide the parts outside the CDR3, is DAGVTQSPTHLIKTRGQQVTLRCSPISGHKSVSWYQQVLGQGPQFIFQYYEKEERGRGNFPDRFSARQFPNYSSELNVNALLLGDSALYLCASSLVASGGILGFFGPGTRLTVT.

The chain has TRBV7-8 and TRBJ2-7; D is undetermined. V was pared by 1 base and J by 3 bases, with 10 bases between. The germline gives CDR1 SGHVS, CDR2 FQNEAQ. This CDR3 has 14 amino acids. The CDR3 spells CASSLGAEYYEQYF. Here the CDR3 DNA reads TGTGCCAGCAGCTTAGGGGCGGAATACTACGAGCAGTACTTC.

This clonotype was recorded a few times. The chain joins TRBV15 to TRBJ1-2; the D gene is possibly TRBD1 (5 bases). The CDR3 spans 12 residues. CDR1 LNHNV and CDR2 YYDKDF come from the germline V gene (reference sequence). V shed 5 bases and J shed 3 bases, with 7 bases lying between them. Written as DNA, the CDR3 is TGTGCCACCAGCGGGGCAGACTATGGCTACACCTTC. It specifies CATSGADYGYTF.

The chain has TRBV7-9 and TRBJ2-2, with a possible D match to TRBD1 (6 bases). V lost 7 bases and J lost 0, with 12 bases in between. The CDR3 length is 15 residues. The germline V gene encodes CDR1 SEHNR and CDR2 FQNEAQ (reference sequence). CDR3 loop: CASNHQGSNTGELFF. Here the CDR3 DNA reads TGTGCCAGCAACCATCAGGGGTCGAACACCGGGGAGCTGTTTTTT. The entire variable domain, with the rest obtained from reference TRBV7-9 and TRBJ2-2, is as follows: DTGVSQNPRHKITKRGQNVTFRCDPISEHNRLYWYRQTLGQGPEFLTYFQNEAQLEKSRLLSDRFSAERPKGSFSTLEIQRTEQGDSAMYLCASNHQGSNTGELFFGEGSRLTVL.

A few counts support this clonotype. CDR3 DNA: TGTGCCAGCAGCTCCCAAACAAACAGGGCCGGTCGGGAAAAACTGTTTTTT. As protein: CASSSQTNRAGREKLFF. This rearrangement joins TRBV7-9 to TRBJ1-4; a possible D gene is TRBD1 (6 bases). The germline V gene encodes CDR1 SEHNR and CDR2 FQNEAQ (reference sequence). The CDR3 has 17 residues. The V gene lost 4 bases and the J gene lost 8 bases, with 23 bases spanning the gap. Supplemented by reference TRBV7-9 and TRBJ1-4, the full variable domain reads DTGVSQNPRHKITKRGQNVTFRCDPISEHNRLYWYRQTLGQGPEFLTYFQNEAQLEKSRLLSDRFSAERPKGSFSTLEIQRTEQGDSAMYLCASSSQTNRAGREKLFFGSGTQLSVL.

This clonotype has only a few counts. The rearrangement joins TRBV28 to TRBJ2-7; D remains unclear. The CDR3 extends over 13 amino acids. V lost 3 bases and J 3 bases, leaving 9 bases between the germline ends. The germline gives CDR1 MDHEN, CDR2 SYDVKM. CDR3 sequence reads: CASSFRGFYEQYV. CDR3 bases: TGTGCCAGCAGTTTTCGCGGCTTCTACGAGCAGTACGTC.

This clonotype has more than one count but fewer than ten. This sequence joins TRBV7-9 and TRBJ2-7, with 10 positions matching TRBD2. The germline V gene encodes CDR1 SEHNR and CDR2 FQNEAQ (reference sequence). This CDR3 comprises 15 residues. The V and J ends lost 2 bases and 2 bases, in that order; junction bases with no gene match: 3. CDR3 in DNA: TGTGCCAGCAGCTTACAACTAGCGGGGACCTACGAGCAGTACTTC. It is translated as CASSLQLAGTYEQYF.

At least ten counts were recorded for this clonotype. The chain links TRBV4-2 to TRBJ1-6; no clear D. Per the germline V gene, CDR1 is LGHNA and CDR2 is YNFKEQ. The V and J ends lost 6 bases and 7 bases respectively, with 16 bases between them. The CDR3 loop spans 15 amino acids. CDR3 amino acids: CASRALEGENSPLHF. The CDR3 nucleotides read TGTGCCAGCAGGGCTCTAGAGGGAGAGAATTCACCCCTCCACTTT.

The V gene is TRBV29-1, the J gene TRBJ2-3, with TRBD1 matching over 8 bases. V trimming: 4 bases; J trimming: 3 bases; junction bases outside the gene matches: 9. Germline V gene sequence: CDR1 SQVTM, CDR2 ANQGSEA. CDR3 size: 15 residues. The CDR3 loop reads CSVAYAGGATDTQYF. Written as DNA, the CDR3 is TGCAGCGTTGCTTACGCAGGGGGCGCAACAGATACGCAGTATTTT.

There are many counts of this clonotype. The V gene is TRBV7-2, the J gene TRBJ1-2, with a weak D call TRBD1 (5 bases). The CDR3 is made up of 12 amino acids. Germline V CDR1 and CDR2: SGHTA, FQGNSA. Deletions cut 0 bases from V and 8 bases from J, with 7 bases between. The CDR3 coding sequence is TGTGCCAGCAGCTTAGCTGCAGGGGGCTACACCTTC. Encoded protein: CASSLAAGGYTF. Variable domain in full (rest from reference TRBV7-2 and TRBJ1-2): GAGVSQSPSNKVTEKGKDVELRCDPISGHTALYWYRQSLGQGLEFLIYFQGNSAPDKSGLPSDRFSAERTGGSVSTLTIQRTQQEDSAVYLCASSLAAGGYTFGSGTRLTVV.

The gene calls are TRBV18 and TRBJ1-2; no clear D. The V end was cut by 2 bases, the J end by 2 bases, with 12 bases between. Germline V gene data show CDR1 as KGHSH and CDR2 as LQKENI. The CDR3 loop spans 15 amino acids. The CDR3 loop is CASSPDGEPNYGYTF. CDR3 nucleotide sequence: TGTGCCAGCTCACCAGACGGAGAACCAAACTATGGCTACACCTTC.

This chain uses TRBV12-3 or TRBV12-4 with TRBJ2-7; D gene ambiguous. The CDR3 extends over 15 amino acids. V was clipped by 5 bases and J by 2 bases, with 16 bases between them. The CDR3 spells CASSRLSNSTYEQYF. The CDR3, as DNA: TGTGCCAGCAGTCGCCTTTCGAACAGCACCTACGAGCAGTACTTC.

The V call is TRBV5-1, the J call TRBJ2-3; 9 bases map to TRBD1. This CDR3 has 18 residues. V trimming: 0 bases; J trimming: 2 bases; junction bases outside the gene matches: 10. Germline loops: CDR1 SGHRS, CDR2 YFSETQ. The CDR3 sequence: CASSLVGTGRQNTDTQYF. Written as DNA, the CDR3 is TGCGCCAGCAGCTTGGTGGGGACAGGGCGACAGAACACAGATACGCAGTATTTT. Using reference TRBV5-1 and TRBJ2-3 for the parts outside the CDR3, the full variable domain is KAGVTQTPRYLIKTRGQQVTLSCSPISGHRSVSWYQQTPGQGLQFLFEYFSETQRNKGNFPGRFSGRQFSNSRSEMNVSTLELGDSALYLCASSLVGTGRQNTDTQYFGPGTRLTVL.